Given below is one T cell receptor (beta chain) in context. Recruits, aged roughly 18 to 90 years, lived in 25 or so US areas. Participants' own reports of clinical history determined their cohort assignment. Within 2 weeks of study entry, exposed participants had contacted a PCR-confirmed or clinician-diagnosed COVID-19 case. Germline V gene sequence: CDR1 DFQATT, CDR2 SNEGSKA (reference sequence). This CDR3 contains 12 residues. The V end lost 3 bases, the J end lost 3 bases, and 9 bases lay between the germline ends. The data were obtained in a study of blood T cell repertoires in COVID-19. Across the whole study: The analysed material was cDNA or gDNA that came from T cells, B-cell-depleted T cells, or PBMCs.

Using immunoSEQ multiplex PCR, the repertoire was profiled, and TCRdb retains in-frame clones only, with some absent. The table lists 400,000 to 500,000 clones, approximately 90% of them singletons, with 1.4% to 1.5% in the top ten. The origin of this receptor is a woman aged 18-29 years who had been exposed to COVID-19. The chain couples TRBV20-1 to TRBJ2-7; D may be TRBD1 (5 bases). The sequenced sample consisted of PBMCs or T cells enriched from blood (not recorded which). CDR3 DNA sequence: TGCAGTGCTAGTTTGACAGTCTACGAGCAGTACTTC. Translation: CSASLTVYEQYF.